Listed here is a single T cell receptor beta chain. The clone's antigen remains unknown. No much larger clonotype is one base removed from it; base qualities were not supplied. This sample is drawn from a study of cytomegalovirus exposure and HLA in healthy donors (dated by TCRdb to 2015 to 2018). Background for the entire study: According to an earlier analysis of 550 to 700 of the donors, about 179 million T cells yielded some 110 million unique TCR beta sequences and about 280 Gb of sequence data. An early release that covered several hundred HLA-typed donors contained 300 to 350 gigabases of sequencing data and around 80 million unique TCR sequences. Of the approximately 400 genotyped donors, roughly 80% fell in the genetic ancestry cluster associated with self-reported Caucasian donors. The study aimed to test whether cataloging public T cell receptors could reveal signatures of past pathogen exposure. The T cell repertoires of around 670 subjects were profiled by immunosequencing and related to cytomegalovirus serostatus. In addition to the first cohort of approximately 670 subjects, a separate validation cohort of some 120 different subjects was used. To predict cytomegalovirus infection status, the study combined high-throughput TCR immunosequencing, statistical association of individual TCRs with disease status, and machine learning. To study patterns of TCR occurrence, a later analysis re-analyzed previously published TCR beta repertoires from under 750 donors and added high-resolution HLA genotyping. Rather than using new phenotypic data, the later analysis identified candidate immune exposures from TCR beta sequences and from how often those sequences occurred across donors. An earlier analysis of more than 450 of the donors used high-throughput TCR beta sequencing to judge whether each TCR beta V gene segment behaved as functional or pseudogenic. Donor age, sex, ethnicity and CMV serostatus were compiled alongside the repertoire data. In a later genetic analysis, genome-wide SNP genotypes for about three fifths of the 666 donors were used, and that subset was treated as a discovery cohort. Every repertoire in the discovery cohort had been generated on one and the same sequencing platform. HLA typing included class I and class II loci at four-digit resolution. The number of typed donors differed by locus: about 620-640 for A, B, C, DRB1 and DQB1; 500 to 550 for DQA1; 606 for DPA1; and around 470 for DPB1. Four or five DR-DQ haplotypes were handled as single units for association and clustering because linkage in the cohort was strong. Across some 400 genotyped donors of the cohort, an average of roughly 250,000 unique TCR beta nucleotide sequences per donor were sequenced, and approximately 19% of those sequences were non-productive.

The method behind the library was the immunoSEQ multiplex PCR assay. For the multiplex PCR, a mixture combining 60 forward primers for TCR Vbeta segments and 13 reverse primers for TCR Jbeta segments was used. A multiplex PCR assay on genomic DNA amplified the CDR3 region of rearranged TCR beta genes. The Illumina HiSeq System was used to sequence the amplified TCR beta libraries as 87-base-pair reads. Processing in the source paper ran as follows. Across the roughly 670 repertoires, a later analysis counted tens of millions of unique TCR beta chains, about 10 million of which were shared by at least two donors. To remove PCR and sequencing errors, raw reads were error-corrected and collapsed into unique sequences using a nearest-neighbor algorithm that merged closely related sequences. To assign V, D and J gene segments, CDR3 sequences were aligned to IMGT reference sequences. For a sequence to be retained, a match of at least six nucleotides was required to both a V gene segment and a J gene segment. A rearrangement was called productive if the CDR3 had no stop codons and remained in frame with V and J, and every other rearrangement was called non-productive. CDR3 was defined according to IMGT convention as the region running from the second conserved V-encoded cysteine to the conserved J-encoded phenylalanine. Sequences without an unambiguous match to a single V gene segment were excluded from the earlier analysis of 587 of the donors. In an earlier analysis of some 590 of the donors, a V segment was called functional when productive rearrangements were above 56.7%, and segregating when the standard deviation between donors exceeded 5%. A statistical classification framework was built for diagnosing cytomegalovirus status from the catalog of TCR beta chain sequences. A later analysis assigned V and J genes by comparing TCR nucleotide sequences with IMGT/GENE-DB human TR gene sequences. The TCRdist pipeline was used in a later analysis to assign CDR3 sequences and most-parsimonious VDJ recombination scenarios. In a later analysis, each TCR beta chain was defined by its CDR3 amino acid sequence together with its V-gene family, and reads without a unique V-gene family were excluded. A later analysis removed 550 to 700 highly shared, low-generation-probability nucleotide sequences to deal with suspected cross-contamination and a sequencing artifact. For each public chain, a later analysis derived a clonal expansion index from normalized ranks of inferred template counts within each repertoire. In a later analysis, generation probabilities were computed using a VDJ recombination model fitted to out-of-frame rearrangements, and the results were checked against IGoR. In a later analysis, TCR-TCR, TCR-HLA and TCR-CMV co-occurrence was scored with hypergeometric tests, and a repertoire-size bias correction was applied to TCR pairs. To estimate false discovery rates, a later analysis permuted the HLA or CMV assignments 20 times. In a later analysis, co-occurring TCRs were grouped with DBSCAN, and TCRdist sequence similarity was added when clustering was performed within HLA-allele-positive subsets. For co-occurrence clustering, repertoires with fewer than 30,000 or more than 120,000 public chains were excluded, along with five repertoires with anomalous nucleotide sharing. Here the immuneACCESS table is served through TCRdb, limited to in-frame sequences with V and J called. Missing clones are a known gap in these copies; in checked studies unresolved V genes cover under half, and the rest lacks a known reason. V, J and clone size are taken as reported in that table, and D and trimming were inferred from the DNA itself. The sample records about 170,000 clones, more than 65% of which are singletons. Of the sample, approximately 1.5% falls within the top ten clones.

Summary of the overall study and its limitations: A later analysis found that TCR association rates varied across HLA loci, with DRB1 alleles showing the most associated TCRs and HLA-C alleles the fewest. Broadly in line with IMGT annotations, most TCR beta V segments showed up in productive rearrangements about 90% or about 30% of the time in an earlier analysis of under 700 of the donors. In both the original and validation cohorts, the classifier was reported to diagnose cytomegalovirus status with high specificity and sensitivity. Because some donors lacked HLA typing at each locus, the association tests relied only on the typed subset. Across donors, most TCR sequences were observed very rarely, whereas some public TCRs were present in many individuals. This cohort had only TCR beta chains sequenced, and the lack of alpha or paired-chain data limited which features could be detected. Because counts were too low, some 17 rarely observed V segments, including chromosome 9 orphons, were excluded from the earlier analysis of fewer than 650 of the donors. The only immune exposure information available for the cohort was CMV serostatus. The presence/absence analyses assumed that sequencing depth was roughly uniform across donors, and that assumption may not be true. Most CMV-associated TCR beta chains appeared to be HLA-restricted in a later analysis, and the HLA associations seemed to be driven largely by CMV exposure. A further reported finding was that TCR beta sequences accurately predicted the HLA-A and HLA-B alleles for most subjects in the first cohort. An association between a missense DCLRE1C variant and V-gene and J-gene trimming of TCR beta chains was found in a later genetic analysis and replicated in an independent cohort. In a later genetic analysis, fewer N-insertions in productive TCRs were reported among donors in an Asian-associated ancestry cluster than the roughly 700-donor mean. A later analysis reported that several top co-occurrence clusters appeared linked to parvovirus B19, influenza, CMV and Epstein-Barr virus. A few of the identified cytomegalovirus-associated TCR beta chains were confirmed in vitro to be specific for cytomegalovirus antigens. Some IMGT-functional V segments, including TRBV6-2 and TRBV6-3, could not be told apart with the 87-base-pair reads, so those segments were excluded. When HLA alleles, especially DR and DQ, strongly co-occurred, attributing TCR associations to individual alleles was difficult. A group of highly shared sequence variants was considered likely to be a technical artifact of the sequencing pipeline. Linkage disequilibrium might explain the correlated functional status among segregating V segments, but an unknown experimental factor could not be ruled out. Compared with equally common non-associated chains, HLA-associated TCR beta chains in a later analysis were more clonally expanded and had lower generation probabilities. The study gave a list of under 200 TCR beta chains associated with cytomegalovirus. The authors suggested that the approach could potentially be generalized to other disease states and immunological phenotypes. At a false discovery rate of 0.05, a later analysis linked roughly 17,000 TCR beta sequences to specific HLA alleles.

The CDR3 holds 12 amino acids from the cysteine to the phenylalanine. Of all the DNA, just the CDR3 is kept, 36 bases in frame from base 1. The germline V gene yields SGHDT for CDR1 and YYEEEE for CDR2. Trimming takes 1 base from V and 2 bases from J, and the germline ends sit 4 bases apart. The cohort comprised 710 or so healthy bone marrow donors. All cohort members were sampled while nominally healthy, although unrecorded immune exposures were likely present. The donor was CMV seronegative and belonged to the group of over 350 seronegative cohort members. A peripheral blood sample was provided by each donor, and peripheral blood mononuclear cells were used for TCR beta sequencing. The Qiagen DNeasy Blood Extraction Kit was used to extract genomic DNA from the blood cell samples.

Material: PBMCs. The chain links TRBV5-6 with TRBJ2-7; confidence is insufficient to name the D gene. The clonotype comes from a male donor in good health and CMV-seronegative. CDR3 region: CASSLFTYEQYF. The sequenced DNA is TGTGCCAGCAGCTTGTTTACCTACGAGCAGTACTTC.